The entry below gives a single TCR beta chain sequence along with its context. What this receptor recognizes is not known. Qualities for individual bases were not recorded, and no much larger clone is one base off. The time point label on this specimen signifies: 180 days after allo-HCT. Blood from recipients was drawn roughly 28 days before transplant, then again at days 30, 100 and 180 after transplant. Nuclei Lysis Solution was used to extract genomic DNA from fresh or cryopreserved unfractionated peripheral blood mononuclear cells. From cysteine to phenylalanine, the CDR3 is 15 amino acids long. Left in the record is the CDR3 DNA by itself, 45 bases read in frame from the first base. V is pruned by 4 bases and J by 1 base, leaving 6 bases of the junction without a gene match. The CDR1 and CDR2 encoded by the germline V gene (reference sequence) are SGHNT and YYREEE. The data belong to a study of T cell clonotyping in hematopoietic cell transplantation (dated by TCRdb to 2020 to 2022). Regarding the study in general: In the study, 140 or so blood samples were gathered from roughly 40 consecutive transplant recipients and their related donors. Recruitment of patients ran from 2015 to early 2017, and follow-up continued until September 2020 or until death.

What the work shows at the level of the full study, not this receptor alone: After transplant, TCR diversity in recipients dropped, and pathologically expanded clonotypes climbed progressively between day 30 and day 180. Inverse Simpson Index values from donors and from recipients before transplant predicted broader TCR repertoire diversity after transplant. Sample size was limited, and cells were not sorted, so CD4 and CD8 repertoire contributions could not be separated. Only a small fraction of recipient repertoires overlapped donor repertoires, with over 95% appearing de novo at the given depth.

With the immunoSEQ assay, which is a bias-controlled multiplex PCR relying on V- and J-specific primers, TCR beta CDR3 regions were amplified from genomic DNA. A proprietary barcode and Illumina adapter sequences were added to the CDR3 amplicons in a second PCR step. An Illumina MiSeq instrument was used for sequencing of the CDR3 libraries. As for how the authors treated the data: Export and quality control were handled in immunoSEQ Analyzer 3.0, while downstream analyses relied on R Bioconductor and Immunarch. Only productive rearrangements within the normalized downsampled data set were used in the calculation of repertoire metrics. Pathologically expanded clonotypes were defined as those larger than 5 templates in the normalized cohort. Repertoire diversity was measured with the Inverse Simpson Index. CMV-specificity analyses were carried out on the non-normalized data set to capture all clonotypes. TCRdb carries this immuneACCESS record with in-frame sequences only. Its versions omit some clonotypes, under half of them owing to an unresolved V gene in the studies checked, with the rest unexplained. V, J and clone size derive from that table, while D and trimming were established from the DNA sequence. For this sample there are more than 7,500 clones; approximately 79% appear just once. The biggest ten clones account for roughly 45% of the sample.

The sequence was obtained from a female patient aged 50-59 years who had an allogeneic stem cell transplant from a related donor, so the T cells may come from the graft donor. Some clones in this sample may be carry-over from other donors' samples. The V and J genes are TRBV5-4 and TRBJ2-7, and 9 junctional nucleotides match TRBD1. Sample: peripheral blood mononuclear cells, taken 180 days after allogeneic stem cell transplant. The nucleotide sequence is TGTGCCAGCAGCGCTGGGACAGGGATATCCTACGAGCAGTACTTC. This codes for CASSAGTGISYEQYF. Beyond the CDR3, the reference TRBV5-4 and TRBJ2-7 genes provide the residues; the full variable domain reads: ETGVTQSPTHLIKTRGQQVTLRCSSQSGHNTVSWYQQALGQGPQFIFQYYREEENGRGNFPPRFSGLQFPNYSSELNVNALELDDSALYLCASSAGTGISYEQYFGPGTRLTVT.